This entry is about one TCR beta chain. This clonotype turned up a few times. The antigen it recognizes is unknown. The sample holds no much larger clone one base away, and base qualities are not on file. The library was made by 5' RACE. A second PCR of roughly 6 to 12 cycles was performed with a sample-barcoded 5' primer and a J-beta primer mix. A template-switch 5' adaptor carrying 12 random nucleotides introduced a unique molecular identifier onto each TCR beta cDNA molecule. At least 3 million CDR3-containing paired-end reads were obtained from each sample. All of the RNA was converted into first-strand cDNA using the Mint cDNA synthesis kit, with a TRBC-specific oligonucleotide serving as the primer. All cDNA was treated with uracil-DNA glycosylase and then went through a first 18-cycle PCR with the universal primers M1SS and BC2_uni_R. The authors' analysis ran thus. For normalization, 1 million high-quality reads, each with a distinct molecular identifier, were randomly selected from each sample. Reads sharing molecular identifiers were discarded rather than binned into consensus sequences. MiTCR, with a Q25 quality threshold and the strictest error-elimination algorithm, was used for CDR3 identification, clonotype clustering and error correction. A nonparametric unseen species model using Euler transformation provided a lower-bound estimate of total TCR beta diversity. Through fastp at Q25 and MiXCR, TCRdb rebuilt clones from the public reads, retaining in-frame beta chains. For every CDR3 protein sequence, its rows merge into one entry that carries the most common genes and DNA. TCRdb's processing, not the authors' own work, is the source of the V and J calls. Counted in this sample were approximately 2,000,000 distinct CDR3 sequences; 39% of them appeared once. Around 23% of the sample is held by the ten biggest clonotypes.

The data belong to a study of blood T cells in healthy people across ages (dated by TCRdb to between 2015 and 2017). Describing the broader study: Template switching captured roughly one uniquely barcoded TCR beta cDNA molecule per two T cells in model experiments. The study measured age-related changes in TCR beta repertoire diversity using deep sequencing normalized with unique cDNA molecular identifiers. The donors were split into four age groups: young (average around 17 years), middle-aged (39), aged (more than 60) and long-lived (roughly 80). For two donors (one aged 18 to 30 and one aged 80 or older), the study analyzed two additional independent replicas of 1 million unique cDNA reads from the same blood draw. Donors of different ages were randomly distributed across sequencing lanes to avoid experimental bias.

The donors were some 39 Caucasian individuals from Russia, aged roughly 6 to 100 years, who were systemically healthy. Each donor gave ten milliliters of peripheral blood, drawn into EDTA-treated Vacutainer tubes. Ficoll-Paque density-gradient centrifugation was used to isolate PBMCs, with at least 7 million per sample. Trizol reagent was used to extract total RNA from PBMCs, with at least 6 micrograms per sample. Naive CD45RAhigh/CD27high T cell percentages were measured by flow cytometry on a PBMC aliquot from every donor. Cut back by 4 bases and 2 bases, the V and J ends lie 13 bases apart. Counted from cysteine to phenylalanine, this CDR3 has 15 amino acids. Of all the DNA, just the CDR3 is kept, 45 bases in frame from base 1. CDR1 MDHEN and CDR2 SYDVKM are derived from the germline V gene. General findings and caveats noted by the study authors: Observed TCR beta diversity per million T cells fell roughly linearly with age, and a significant reduction was already apparent by age roughly 40. Estimates of total diversity from one million sequenced T cells were regarded as lower bounds and underestimates. Compared with the aged group, more naive CD4+ T cells, fewer expanded clones and increased TCR diversity were shown by the long-lived group, suggesting age selection. The CMV infection status of donors was not known, potentially confounding age-related changes in expanded clonotypes. The percentage of naive T cells measured by flow cytometry correlated strongly with observed TCR beta diversity. Bulk unsorted PBMC profiling prevented conclusive comparison of naive and antigen-experienced compartments.

The chain links TRBV28 with TRBJ2-3; the D gene assignment is ambiguous. The TCR originated in a human donor in good health. Input material: blood. Here the CDR3 is given as CASSSGGSDTDTQYF. The sequenced DNA: TGTGCCAGCAGTTCTGGTGGCAGTGACACAGATACGCAGTATTTT.